This is a list of T cell receptor beta chains from one sample in a study of blood T cell repertoires in COVID-19. Clones were read by immunoSEQ multiplex PCR, and TCRdb kept only the in-frame ones, dropping some. The table has some 300,000 clones, around 89% seen once. Material for sequencing was peripheral blood. Source of these receptors: a woman in her thirties or forties with COVID-19, enrolled during active disease. The CDR3 runs from the conserved cysteine through the conserved F or W. A D gene is named only where the DNA matches it firmly.

J gene: TRBJ1-3; D gene: NA; V gene: TRBV7-9; CDR3 DNA: TGTGCCAGCACCACATTGACAAACTCTGGAAACACCATATATTTT; CDR3 protein: CASTTLTNSGNTIYF
J gene: TRBJ2-1; D gene: TRBD2; V gene: TRBV5-8; CDR3 DNA: TGTGCCAGCAGCTTGGATGCGGGAGAGGGGTCCGGGGAGTTCTTC; CDR3 protein: CASSLDAGEGSGEFF
J gene: TRBJ1-5; D gene: NA; V gene: TRBV19; CDR3 DNA: TGTGCCAGTAGTATTCAGGGGTCCCTCGGGAATCAGCCCCAGCATTTT; CDR3 protein: CASSIQGSLGNQPQHF
J gene: TRBJ2-3; D gene: TRBD2; V gene: TRBV27; CDR3 DNA: TGTGCCAGCAGTTTAACTAGCGGGAGGCAACGCACAGATACGCAGTATTTT; CDR3 protein: CASSLTSGRQRTDTQYF
J gene: TRBJ2-1; D gene: TRBD2; V gene: TRBV6-1; CDR3 DNA: TGTGCCAGCAGTGTTCGACTAGCGGGACGAGACAATGAGCAGTTCTTC; CDR3 protein: CASSVRLAGRDNEQFF
J gene: TRBJ1-5; D gene: NA; V gene: TRBV28; CDR3 DNA: TGTGCCAGCAGTTTATATTGGCCCCGTTCCCCCGCGGGAGGCAATCAGCCCCAGCATTTT; CDR3 protein: CASSLYWPRSPAGGNQPQHF
J gene: TRBJ2-7; D gene: NA; V gene: TRBV12-5; CDR3 DNA: TGTGCTAGTGGTTTGGTACTCCTAGCTTCCTACGAGCAGTACTTC; CDR3 protein: CASGLVLLASYEQYF
J gene: TRBJ1-6; D gene: TRBD1; V gene: TRBV5-6; CDR3 DNA: TGTGCCAGCAGCTCGACAGGGGGGTATAATTCACCCCTCCACTTT; CDR3 protein: CASSSTGGYNSPLHF
J gene: TRBJ2-1; D gene: TRBD2; V gene: TRBV6-1; CDR3 DNA: TGTGCCAGCAGTGTAATCGAGACTAGCCCGGGTAATGAGCAGTTCTTC; CDR3 protein: CASSVIETSPGNEQFF
J gene: TRBJ1-2; D gene: NA; V gene: TRBV18; CDR3 DNA: TGTGCCAGCTCACCACCGGCCGGGTATGATGGCTACACCTTC; CDR3 protein: CASSPPAGYDGYTF